The 7 T cell receptor beta chains below were found in one sample sequenced in a study of T cell changes during pregnancy in multiple sclerosis. Sequencing was performed with immunoSEQ multiplex PCR; in TCRdb, only in-frame clones are kept and a portion is missing. Of about 49,000 clones detected, around 91% appear once; the ten largest clones hold approximately 5%. Sequencing used peripheral blood, obtained after pregnancy. The receptors here all came from a female donor in good health, enrolled as a control in a pregnancy study.

A few counts support this clone. The rearrangement links TRBV30 to TRBJ1-1, with 8 bases fitting TRBD1. The J segment lost 5 bases and the V segment lost 0 bases, leaving 11 bases of the junction unmatched. The CDR3 extends over 16 amino acids. Germline V gene sequence: CDR1 GTSNPN, CDR2 SVGIG (reference sequence). The CDR3 bases are TGTGCCTGGAGTGTAGTAGGAGCAGGGGGCGGGACTGAAGCTTTCTTT. This encodes CAWSVVGAGGGTEAFF.

A few counts support this clone. This chain connects TRBV5-1 to TRBJ2-2, with a weak D call TRBD1 (5 bases). Trimming cost V 0 bases and J 2 bases, with 8 bases left between them. This CDR3 has 15 amino acids. Germline V gene sequence: CDR1 SGHRS, CDR2 YFSETQ. This CDR3 reads CASSLGGHNTGELFF. Here the CDR3 DNA reads TGCGCCAGCAGCTTGGGGGGCCACAACACCGGGGAGCTGTTTTTT.

The V and J genes are TRBV5-1 and TRBJ2-7, with 8 bases matching TRBD1. J was trimmed by 2 bases and V by 4 bases; bases with no gene match: 8. Germline loops: CDR1 SGHRS, CDR2 YFSETQ. The CDR3 consists of 15 residues. As DNA, the CDR3 is TGCGCCAGCAGCCATACACCGACAGGGGCCTACGAGCAGTACTTC. It encodes CASSHTPTGAYEQYF. The variable domain in full, with the rest retrieved from reference TRBV5-1 and TRBJ2-7, is KAGVTQTPRYLIKTRGQQVTLSCSPISGHRSVSWYQQTPGQGLQFLFEYFSETQRNKGNFPGRFSGRQFSNSRSEMNVSTLELGDSALYLCASSHTPTGAYEQYFGPGTRLTVT.

The sample holds one count of this clone. The chain joins TRBV19 to TRBJ2-1, with 7 bases identical to TRBD2. The CDR3 runs 15 residues. With V trimmed by 6 bases and J by 6 bases, 11 bases remained unmatched. CDR1 is LNHDA and CDR2 is SQIVND in the germline V gene (reference sequence). CDR3 sequence reads: CASSGLGGRGNEQFF. CDR3 bases: TGTGCCAGTAGCGGACTAGGCGGGAGAGGCAATGAGCAGTTCTTC.

The chain carries TRBV7-2 and TRBJ2-7; D gene uncertain. Germline CDR1 reads SGHTA; CDR2 reads FQGNSA. This CDR3 has 16 residues. V was cut by 3 bases and J by 9 bases, with 24 bases left in between. The CDR3 region is CASSFAHSGPGLVQYF. CDR3 DNA: TGTGCCAGCAGCTTCGCCCATAGTGGTCCGGGTCTTGTGCAGTACTTC.

This sequence joins TRBV7-8 and TRBJ1-1; D possibly corresponds to TRBD1 (5 bases). The germline V gene encodes CDR1 SGHVS and CDR2 FQNEAQ. V shed 1 base and J shed 0 bases, with 12 bases lying between them. The CDR3 length is 16 residues. The CDR3 region is CASSLGGVLMNTEAFF. CDR3 bases: TGTGCCAGCAGCTTAGGGGGGGTCCTCATGAACACTGAAGCTTTCTTT.

The rearrangement uses TRBV9 and TRBJ2-1; 13 bases align to TRBD2. The V gene's germline CDR1 is SGDLS and CDR2 YYNGEE. This CDR3 contains 17 residues. J gave up 4 bases and V 4 bases, and 8 bases lay outside the gene matches. CDR3 amino acids: CASSFGLAGAEYNEQFF. CDR3 DNA: TGTGCCAGCAGCTTCGGACTAGCGGGGGCGGAATACAATGAGCAGTTCTTC.